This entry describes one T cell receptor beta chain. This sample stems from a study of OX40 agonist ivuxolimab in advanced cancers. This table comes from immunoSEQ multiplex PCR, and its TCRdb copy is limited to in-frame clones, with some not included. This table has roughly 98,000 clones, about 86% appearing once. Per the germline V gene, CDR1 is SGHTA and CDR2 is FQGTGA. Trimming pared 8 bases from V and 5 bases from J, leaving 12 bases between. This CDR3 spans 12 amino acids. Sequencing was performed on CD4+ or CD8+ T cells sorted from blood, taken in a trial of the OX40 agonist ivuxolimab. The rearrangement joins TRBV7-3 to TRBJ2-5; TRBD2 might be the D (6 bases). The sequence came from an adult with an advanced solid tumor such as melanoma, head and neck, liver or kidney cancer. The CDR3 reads CASAGLGETQYF. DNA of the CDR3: TGTGCCAGCGCGGGGTTAGGCGAGACCCAGTACTTC. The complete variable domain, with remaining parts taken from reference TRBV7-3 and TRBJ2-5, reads GAGVSQTPSNKVTEKGKYVELRCDPISGHTALYWYRQSLGQGPEFLIYFQGTGAADDSGLPNDRFFAVRPEGSVSTLKIQRTERGDSAVYLCASAGLGETQYFGPGTRLLVL.